The 18 T cell receptor beta chains given below trace back to one sample, sequenced in a study of T cells and Merkel cell carcinoma outcomes. Sequencing was performed with immunoSEQ multiplex PCR; in TCRdb, only in-frame clones are kept and a portion is missing. The sample lists roughly 9,200 clones, under 90% seen once, with roughly 2.4% in the top ten. Sequenced material: tumor tissue from Merkel cell carcinoma. The receptor set was obtained from a human donor with Merkel cell carcinoma.

The gene calls are TRBV6-6 and TRBJ2-6; no reliable D call. CDR1 is MNHNY and CDR2 is SVGAGI in the germline V gene (reference sequence). The length of the CDR3 is 13 residues. Trimming took off 6 bases at V and 1 base at J, with 4 bases between the two ends. The chain's CDR3 is CASRGSGANVLTF. The DNA of the CDR3 is TGTGCCAGCAGGGGTTCTGGGGCCAACGTCCTGACTTTC.

This clone was observed a single time. The J gene is TRBJ1-6, the V gene TRBV20-1, with D unclear. The germline CDR1 and CDR2 sequences are DFQATT and SNEGSKA (reference sequence). V lost 5 bases, J lost 13 bases, and 9 bases lay in between. The CDR3 sequence is 10 residues long. As DNA, the CDR3 is TGCAGTGCTGGACCGCGGCCCCTCCACTTT. This sequence encodes CSAGPRPLHF.

V gene TRBV18 combines with J gene TRBJ1-4; no firm D call. V lost 4 bases to trimming and J lost 7 bases, with 10 bases between them. The CDR3 sequence is 13 residues long. Germline assignment: CDR1 KGHSH and CDR2 LQKENI. CDR3 sequence (DNA): TGTGCCAGCTCACGGAATACTGGTGAAAAACTGTTTTTT. Amino acids: CASSRNTGEKLFF. Supplemented by reference TRBV18 and TRBJ1-4, the full variable domain reads NAGVMQNPRHLVRRRGQEARLRCSPMKGHSHVYWYRQLPEEGLKFMVYLQKENIIDESGMPKERFSAEFPKEGPSILRIQQVVRGDSAAYFCASSRNTGEKLFFGSGTQLSVL.

The chain couples TRBV6-5 to TRBJ1-6; a weak D match, TRBD1 (5 bases). Germline CDR1 reads MNHEY; CDR2 reads SVGAGI. The CDR3 loop spans 16 amino acids. Trimming shortened V by 2 bases and J by 3 bases, and 11 bases separated the two germline ends. This CDR3 reads CASSYDGTNYNSPLHF. The DNA for the CDR3 is TGTGCCAGCAGTTACGACGGGACGAACTATAATTCACCCCTCCACTTT.

This sequence joins TRBV15 and TRBJ1-6, with unresolved D. Trimming took 0 bases from V and 7 from J, leaving 13 bases between them. The CDR3 is 16 residues long. Germline CDR1 is LNHNV and CDR2 is YYDKDF (reference sequence). The CDR3 DNA is TGTGCCACCAGCAGAGATCTGGCGGACCGGAATTCACCCCTCCACTTT. Its translation is CATSRDLADRNSPLHF.

The chain carries TRBV29-1 and TRBJ1-2, with D unclear. There are 9 residues in the CDR3. V was clipped by 2 bases and J by 8 bases, with 3 bases between them. Per germline, CDR1 SQVTM and CDR2 ANQGSEA. CDR3 in amino acids: CSVEPGYTF. The DNA of the CDR3 is TGCAGCGTTGAACCCGGCTACACCTTC.

The chain couples TRBV7-9 to TRBJ1-4; D possibly corresponds to TRBD1 (6 bases). Trimming pared 1 base from V and 3 bases from J, leaving 6 bases between. This CDR3 comprises 14 residues. Per germline, CDR1 SEHNR and CDR2 FQNEAQ (reference sequence). DNA for the CDR3: TGTGCCAGCAGCTTAGGGGGGCCTAATGAAAAACTGTTTTTT. Encoded protein: CASSLGGPNEKLFF.

This chain links TRBV29-1 with TRBJ1-4, with a possible D match to TRBD1 (6 bases). Trimming removed 1 base from V and 6 bases from J, with 18 bases in between. The CDR3 length is 16 residues. Germline lookup yields CDR1 SQVTM and CDR2 ANQGSEA. CDR3 loop: CSVEGGGNVEDEKLFF. CDR3 bases: TGCAGCGTTGAAGGTGGGGGCAACGTGGAAGATGAAAAACTGTTTTTT.

This sequence joins TRBV11-3 and TRBJ2-5; D is perhaps TRBD1 or TRBD2 (5 bases each). In germline, CDR1 is SGHNT, CDR2 YENEEA. Deletions cut 5 bases from V and 5 bases from J, with 15 bases between. CDR3 length: 14 residues. The DNA of the CDR3 is TGTGCCAGCAGCCTTGGGGCTAGCAGCGAGACCCAGTACTTC. The encoded protein is CASSLGASSETQYF.

The chain uses TRBV6-1 and TRBJ1-3; D remains unclear. V was trimmed by 10 bases and J by 2 bases, leaving 15 bases between them. CDR1 MNHNS and CDR2 SASEGT come from the germline V gene. The CDR3 spans 14 residues. The CDR3 sequence is CATVRPEAGNTIYF. As DNA, the CDR3 is TGTGCCACCGTTCGTCCGGAGGCTGGAAACACCATATATTTT.

The chain couples TRBV25-1 to TRBJ2-3; D remains ambiguous. V was cut by 3 bases and J by 2 bases, with 12 bases left in between. The germline CDR1 and CDR2 sequences are MGHDK and SYGVNS. The CDR3 runs 15 residues. CDR3 in amino acids: CASSEVGRNTDTQYF. In DNA form, the CDR3 reads TGTGCCAGCAGTGAGGTAGGGCGAAACACAGATACGCAGTATTTT.

The gene calls are TRBV11-3 and TRBJ1-1, with 7 nucleotides matching TRBD1. Germline CDR1 and CDR2: SGHNT and YENEEA. V trimming: 0 bases; J trimming: 8 bases; junction bases outside the gene matches: 9. The CDR3 extends over 15 amino acids. CDR3 nucleotide sequence: TGTGCCAGCAGCTTAGATGGGGGGCAGGGGGTAGAAGCTTTCTTT. Protein product: CASSLDGGQGVEAFF.

The rearrangement uses TRBV5-5 and TRBJ1-6, with TRBD1 matching over 9 bases. Losses at the gene ends were 0 bases for V and 8 bases for J; bases not matched to a gene: 3. This CDR3 contains 15 residues. CDR1 SGHKS and CDR2 YYEKEE come from the germline V gene (reference sequence). The CDR3 reads CASSLVGQGDSPLHF. The CDR3 region has the DNA TGTGCCAGCAGCTTGGTGGGACAGGGCGATTCACCCCTCCACTTT.

The chain combines TRBV19 with TRBJ2-7; the D gene is possibly TRBD1 (6 bases). Germline CDR1 LNHDA, CDR2 SQIVND (reference sequence). There are 17 residues in the CDR3. Trimming took off 3 bases at V and 2 bases at J, with 20 bases between the two ends. The CDR3 sequence: CASSISRHRASTYEQYF. The CDR3 nucleotides read TGTGCCAGTAGTATCTCCCGTCACAGGGCCTCAACCTACGAGCAGTACTTC.

This chain joins TRBV7-9 and TRBJ1-1; perhaps TRBD1 as D (6 bases). CDR3 size: 13 residues. Germline V gives CDR1 SEHNR, CDR2 FQNEAQ (reference sequence). Trimming shortened V by 5 bases and J by 6 bases, and 13 bases separated the two germline ends. CDR3 amino acids: CASSPQGWPEAFF. CDR3 nucleotide sequence: TGTGCCAGCAGCCCGCAGGGGTGGCCTGAAGCTTTCTTT. The full variable domain, with the rest looked up from reference TRBV7-9 and TRBJ1-1, is DTGVSQNPRHKITKRGQNVTFRCDPISEHNRLYWYRQTLGQGPEFLTYFQNEAQLEKSRLLSDRFSAERPKGSFSTLEIQRTEQGDSAMYLCASSPQGWPEAFFGQGTRLTVV.

The chain employs TRBV7-2 and TRBJ2-7; TRBD1 matches 8 bases. This CDR3 is built from 14 residues. CDR1 SGHTA and CDR2 FQGNSA come from the germline V gene. With 5 bases clipped from V and 4 bases from J, the junction kept 7 bases outside the gene matches. The CDR3 bases are TGTGCCAGCAGCACCCGGGACAGGCAGTACGAGCAGTACTTC. It specifies CASSTRDRQYEQYF.

The chain is built from TRBV5-4 and TRBJ1-1; no reliable D call. This CDR3 comprises 15 residues. CDR1 SGHNT and CDR2 YYREEE come from the germline V gene (reference sequence). The ends were cut back, 4 bases at V and 1 base at J, with 14 bases in the middle. The CDR3 loop reads CASSIGRSANTEAFF. The DNA of the CDR3 is TGTGCCAGCAGCATCGGTCGGTCAGCGAACACTGAAGCTTTCTTT.

This chain uses TRBV7-9 with TRBJ1-1, with D unresolved. Germline CDR1 and CDR2: SEHNR and FQNEAQ (reference sequence). Trimming stripped 7 bases from V and 4 bases from J, with 13 bases between. The CDR3 is 13 amino acids. The CDR3 is CASTPFSGTEAFF. The CDR3 nucleotides read TGTGCCAGCACCCCCTTCAGTGGCACTGAAGCTTTCTTT.